The 28 T cell receptor beta chains given below trace back to one sample, sequenced in a study of CD8 T cells in Susac syndrome (dated by TCRdb to about 2019). Receptor libraries were prepared by the immunoSEQ multiplex PCR assay. RNA was extracted using the RNeasy kit, and about 0.5 to 1 microgram was reverse transcribed with random hexamers. TCRdb reprocessing: public reads trimmed at Q25 with fastp, clones called with MiXCR, in-frame beta chains kept. When rows share a CDR3 protein, they turn into one entry using the most common DNA and genes. The sample has about 52,000 distinct CDR3 sequences on record, approximately 93% of them singletons. The ten top clones hold around 0.49% of the sample. The sequenced sample was CD8+ T cells from PBMCs. These receptor sequences come from a human donor with multiple sclerosis.

The chain links TRBV7-8 to TRBJ2-7; 7 bases line up with TRBD2. The trim removed 2 bases at V and 2 bases at J, leaving 6 bases unmatched. This CDR3 is built from 15 residues. Per the germline V gene, CDR1 is SGHVS and CDR2 is FQNEAQ. CDR3 in DNA: TGTGCCAGCAGCTTAATAGCGGGCCTAACCTACGAGCAGTACTTC. It encodes CASSLIAGLTYEQYF.

This clonotype is medium-sized by share. The V call is TRBV2, the J call TRBJ2-7; D call uncertain. The CDR3 is 12 amino acids. V dropped 4 bases and J dropped 3 bases, with 7 bases sitting between them. Germline V gene lookup returns CDR1 SNHLY and CDR2 FYNNEI. CDR3 protein: CASSASRYEQYF. The CDR3, as DNA: TGTGCCAGCAGTGCCAGCCGCTACGAGCAGTACTTC.

Here the CDR3 reads CASSLGMGLGNYEQYF. The CDR3 DNA is TGTGCCAGCAGTTTAGGCATGGGACTAGGAAACTACGAGCAGTACTTC. The gene calls are TRBV12-3 or TRBV12-4 and TRBJ2-7; 8 bases line up with TRBD2. The ends lost 1 base at V and 3 bases at J; junction bases unmatched: 8. This CDR3 region has 16 residues.

The genes are TRBV12-3 or TRBV12-4 and TRBJ1-1; tentatively, D is TRBD1 (5 bases). The CDR3 has 16 amino acids. V lost 8 bases and J lost 0, with 19 bases in between. For the CDR3, the DNA is TGTGCCAGCCGCCGTGGGAGGACACACATGAACACTGAAGCTTTCTTT. It specifies CASRRGRTHMNTEAFF.

The chain combines TRBV13 with TRBJ2-3, with 7 bases lining up with TRBD2. Trimming at V came to 5 bases and at J to 2 bases, leaving 4 bases not matched to a gene. Germline V gene lookup returns CDR1 PRHDT and CDR2 FYEKMQ (reference sequence). This CDR3 spans 14 amino acids. The CDR3 reads CASSQTSNTDTQYF. The DNA for the CDR3 is TGTGCCAGCAGCCAGACTAGCAACACAGATACGCAGTATTTT.

The chain has TRBV4-1 and TRBJ1-2, with D hard to call. CDR1 is MGHRA and CDR2 is YSYEKL in the germline V gene. V lost 3 bases and J 7 bases, leaving 12 bases between the germline ends. The CDR3 is 13 residues long. The DNA of the CDR3 is TGCGCCAGCAGCCAGGCCGTACTCGGTGGCTACACCTTC. Its translation: CASSQAVLGGYTF.

This chain links TRBV27 with TRBJ2-7; 12 nucleotides agree with TRBD2. This CDR3 has 15 residues. Unmatched junction bases numbered 4, after V lost 5 bases and J lost 2 bases. The V gene's germline CDR1 is MNHEY and CDR2 SMNVEV (reference sequence). CDR3 nucleotides: TGTGCCAGCAGTGTACTAGCGGGGGGAACCTACGAGCAGTACTTC. Its protein product is CASSVLAGGTYEQYF.

DNA for the CDR3: TGTGCCAGCAGCTTAGTTGTTACGGAGGGGATGGGGGGCTACACCTTC. This sequence encodes CASSLVVTEGMGGYTF. This chain connects TRBV7-8 to TRBJ1-2, with D possibly being TRBD1 (5 bases). Looked up from germline, CDR1 is SGHVS and CDR2 is FQNEAQ. Trimming removed 1 base at V and 8 bases at J, with 20 bases between. The CDR3 contains 16 residues.

In nucleotides, the CDR3 is TGTGCCAGCAGGACGGGACAGGCCTCTTGGCAGCCCCAGCATTTT. It is translated as CASRTGQASWQPQHF. The chain couples TRBV2 to TRBJ1-5, with 8 bases aligning to TRBD1. Germline loops: CDR1 SNHLY, CDR2 FYNNEI. This CDR3 spans 15 amino acids. The V gene end was trimmed by 6 bases and the J gene end by 7 bases; junction bases not matched to a gene: 11. Filled out from reference TRBV2 and TRBJ1-5, the complete variable domain reads EPEVTQTPSHQVTQMGQEVILRCVPISNHLYFYWYRQILGQKVEFLVSFYNNEISEKSEIFDDQFSVERPDGSNFTLKIRSTKLEDSAMYFCASRTGQASWQPQHFGDGTRLSIL.

This clonotype was picked up one time. V gene TRBV5-1 combines with J gene TRBJ1-2; D call uncertain. With 4 bases removed from V and 0 bases from J, the gap between germline ends came to 13 bases. The CDR3 spans 15 residues. From germline, CDR1 is SGHRS and CDR2 YFSETQ. The CDR3 DNA follows: TGCGCCAGCAGCGAGGGTTTGATGTCTAACTATGGCTACACCTTC. It yields the protein CASSEGLMSNYGYTF.

This clonotype was seen once. The DNA of the CDR3 is TGCGCCAGCAGCACCGTGTTCGGTCGGACGGGTCAGCCCCAGCATTTT. Its protein is CASSTVFGRTGQPQHF. The chain has TRBV4-1 and TRBJ1-5; D not certain. The CDR3 loop spans 16 amino acids. The germline CDR1 and CDR2 sequences are MGHRA and YSYEKL. The germline V and J ends were trimmed by 5 bases and 6 bases, with 20 bases remaining between them.

Worth noting for this clonotype: Its ends do not fully match the called genes, so a read error is possible. The chain employs TRBV3-1 and TRBJ2-5, with D tentatively TRBD1 or TRBD2 (5 bases each). The CDR3 consists of 14 residues. The germline V gene has CDR1 LGHDT and CDR2 YNNKEL (reference sequence). For the CDR3, the DNA is TGTGCCAACAGCCAAGTTGGGACGCAAGAGACCCAGTACTTC. It translates to CANSQVGTQETQYF.

Here the CDR3 DNA reads TGTGCCACCCGACTAGCGGGGGGGCTAGGCACAGATACGCAGTATTTT. Protein sequence: CATRLAGGLGTDTQYF. The rearrangement links TRBV2 to TRBJ2-3; TRBD2 aligns across 14 bases. Germline V gene lookup returns CDR1 SNHLY and CDR2 FYNNEI. Trimming took 10 bases from V and 1 from J; bases not matched to a gene: 7. This CDR3 spans 16 amino acids.

The chain uses TRBV4-1 and TRBJ2-2; perhaps D is TRBD1 or TRBD2 (5 bases each). V was cut by 4 bases and J by 4 bases, with 28 bases left in between. The CDR3 has 20 amino acids. CDR1 MGHRA and CDR2 YSYEKL come from the germline V gene. The CDR3 loop reads CASSLLIGTHRDVATGELFF. The DNA for the CDR3 is TGCGCCAGCAGCCTACTAATAGGGACCCATAGGGATGTCGCCACCGGGGAGCTGTTTTTT.

The chain joins TRBV5-4 to TRBJ1-3, with 7 bases identical to TRBD1. This CDR3 comprises 16 residues. Germline loops: CDR1 SGHNT, CDR2 YYREEE (reference sequence). V gave up 1 base and J gave up 3 bases; unmatched junction bases: 7. The CDR3 sequence is CASSLFPGGGGNTIYF. In DNA, the CDR3 is TGTGCCAGCAGCTTGTTTCCAGGGGGAGGTGGAAACACCATATATTTT.

This sequence joins TRBV29-1 and TRBJ1-2; D is unclear. Germline CDR1 SQVTM, CDR2 ANQGSEA. V was pared by 0 bases and J by 7 bases, with 6 bases between. This CDR3 region has 11 residues. CDR3 loop: CSVEDRVGYTF. The CDR3 DNA follows: TGCAGCGTTGAAGATCGGGTTGGCTACACCTTC.

The V and J genes are TRBV4-1 and TRBJ2-1; TRBD2 matches at 11 bases. This CDR3 spans 18 amino acids. The germline V gene has CDR1 MGHRA and CDR2 YSYEKL. The V gene end was trimmed by 2 bases and the J gene end by 0 bases; junction bases not matched to a gene: 6. The CDR3 region is CASSQLAGGLSSYNEQFF. The CDR3 DNA sequence: TGCGCCAGCAGCCAACTAGCGGGGGGTCTCAGCTCCTACAATGAGCAGTTCTTC.

The gene calls are TRBV20-1 and TRBJ2-2; D call uncertain. The CDR3 runs to 14 residues. V was trimmed by 6 bases and J by 5 bases, leaving 16 bases between them. The V gene's germline CDR1 is DFQATT and CDR2 SNEGSKA (reference sequence). The CDR3 loop is CSAGRATSTGELFF. In DNA, the CDR3 is TGCAGTGCCGGAAGGGCAACGAGTACCGGGGAGCTGTTTTTT.

The V gene is TRBV25-1, the J gene TRBJ2-7, with D perhaps assigned TRBD1 or TRBD2 (5 bases each). Germline loops: CDR1 MGHDK, CDR2 SYGVNS. V was pared by 4 bases and J by 6 bases, with 25 bases between. This CDR3 comprises 17 residues. CDR3: CASSVAVRGSQGCEQYF. The CDR3 coding sequence is TGTGCCAGCAGTGTGGCGGTGAGGGGCTCCCAAGGATGCGAGCAGTACTTC.

This CDR3 reads CASSSPRSGQGLETQYF. For the CDR3, the DNA is TGTGCCAGCAGCTCCCCACGATCGGGACAGGGCTTGGAGACCCAGTACTTC. The chain carries TRBV7-9 and TRBJ2-5; 9 bases line up with TRBD1. The CDR3 has 17 residues. V dropped 4 bases and J dropped 5; count of bases not matched to a gene: 14. The germline CDR1 and CDR2 sequences are SEHNR and FQNEAQ (reference sequence).

The gene calls are TRBV28 and TRBJ2-5; TRBD1 matches 9 bases. The CDR3 extends over 15 amino acids. The germline gives CDR1 MDHEN, CDR2 SYDVKM. V shed 5 bases and J 5 bases; nucleotides not matched to a gene: 9. Here the CDR3 DNA reads TGTGCCAGCAGTCGGGGACAGGGCCCGGGGGAGACCCAGTACTTC. Translation: CASSRGQGPGETQYF. Drawing the rest from reference TRBV28 and TRBJ2-5, the complete variable domain is DVKVTQSSRYLVKRTGEKVFLECVQDMDHENMFWYRQDPGLGLRLIYFSYDVKMKEKGDIPEGYSVSREKKERFSLILESASTNQTSMYLCASSRGQGPGETQYFGPGTRLLVL.

The CDR3 DNA reads TGTGCCAGCAGTGTGAGGGACAAACCAGACATTCAGTACTTC. It codes for CASSVRDKPDIQYF. V gene TRBV2 combines with J gene TRBJ2-4; TRBD1 might be the D (6 bases). Per the germline V gene, CDR1 is SNHLY and CDR2 is FYNNEI. The CDR3 is made up of 14 amino acids. V lost 4 bases to trimming and J lost 8 bases, with 15 bases between them.

The chain carries TRBV19 and TRBJ1-1; D unresolved. CDR1 is LNHDA and CDR2 is SQIVND in the germline V gene (reference sequence). V lost 5 bases, J lost 5 bases, and 12 bases lay in between. CDR3 size: 13 residues. The CDR3 region has the DNA TGTGCCAGTAGTGGCGAAGGACGGACTGAAGCTTTCTTT. Encoded protein: CASSGEGRTEAFF. The full variable domain, completed using reference TRBV19 and TRBJ1-1, is DGGITQSPKYLFRKEGQNVTLSCEQNLNHDAMYWYRQDPGQGLRLIYYSQIVNDFQKGDIAEGYSVSREKKESFPLTVTSAQKNPTAFYLCASSGEGRTEAFFGQGTRLTVV.

The V gene is TRBV14, the J gene TRBJ2-3, with no clear D. CDR1 and CDR2 from the germline V gene are SGHDN and FVKESK. Trimming removed 4 bases from V and 4 bases from J, with 9 bases in between. There are 13 residues in the CDR3. CDR3 coding DNA: TGTGCCAGCAGCCCAGGTTGCGCAGATACGCAGTATTTT. Translating gives CASSPGCADTQYF.

The chain is built from TRBV6-2 or TRBV6-3 and TRBJ1-1; no definite D call. CDR1 and CDR2 from the germline V gene are MNHEY and SVGEGT. V lost 6 bases and J 9 bases, leaving 17 bases between the germline ends. The CDR3 is 13 amino acids. The CDR3 is CASSLSGPTKAFF. The CDR3 bases are TGTGCCAGCAGCCTCAGCGGGCCGACAAAAGCTTTCTTT.

The J gene is TRBJ2-3, the V gene TRBV24-1; weak D call: TRBD2 (7 bases). V lost 0 bases, J lost 10 bases, and 19 bases lay in between. Germline loops: CDR1 KGHDR, CDR2 SFDVKD. This CDR3 has 16 amino acids. The CDR3 sequence: CATSDLRGARTAPQYF. CDR3 DNA sequence: TGTGCCACCAGTGATTTGCGGGGGGCACGGACCGCCCCGCAGTATTTT.

This clonotype was seen once. The chain combines TRBV2 with TRBJ1-2; TRBD1 matches at 7 bases. V shed 6 bases and J 1 base; nucleotides not matched to a gene: 8. In germline, CDR1 is SNHLY, CDR2 FYNNEI. The CDR3 is made up of 15 amino acids. The CDR3 here is CASRVGQSINYGYTF. The CDR3 coding sequence is TGTGCCAGCAGGGTGGGACAGTCTATTAACTATGGCTACACCTTC.

The chain links TRBV5-6 to TRBJ2-5; 9 nucleotides agree with TRBD2. Germline values: CDR1 SGHDT, CDR2 YYEEEE. Trimming at V came to 0 bases and at J to 4 bases, leaving 7 bases not matched to a gene. The CDR3 extends over 16 amino acids. CDR3 in amino acids: CASSLGVAGAGETQYF. CDR3 DNA sequence: TGTGCCAGCAGCTTGGGGGTAGCGGGGGCGGGAGAGACCCAGTACTTC. Looking up the rest from reference TRBV5-6 and TRBJ2-5 gives the full variable domain: DAGVTQSPTHLIKTRGQQVTLRCSPKSGHDTVSWYQQALGQGPQFIFQYYEEEERQRGNFPDRFSGHQFPNYSSELNVNALLLGDSALYLCASSLGVAGAGETQYFGPGTRLLVL.